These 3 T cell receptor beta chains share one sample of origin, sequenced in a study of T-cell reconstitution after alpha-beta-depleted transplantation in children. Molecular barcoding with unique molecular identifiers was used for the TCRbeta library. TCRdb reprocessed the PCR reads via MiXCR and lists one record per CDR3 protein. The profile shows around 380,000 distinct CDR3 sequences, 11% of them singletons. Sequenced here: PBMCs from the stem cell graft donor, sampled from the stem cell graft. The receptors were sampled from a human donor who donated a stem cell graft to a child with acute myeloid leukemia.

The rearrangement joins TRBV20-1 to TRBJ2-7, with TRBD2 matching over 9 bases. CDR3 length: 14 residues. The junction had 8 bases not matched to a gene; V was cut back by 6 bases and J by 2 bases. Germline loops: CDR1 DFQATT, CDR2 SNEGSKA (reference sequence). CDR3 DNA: TGCAGTGCCATGGGACTAGCAGGCACCTACGAGCAGTACTTC. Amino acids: CSAMGLAGTYEQYF.

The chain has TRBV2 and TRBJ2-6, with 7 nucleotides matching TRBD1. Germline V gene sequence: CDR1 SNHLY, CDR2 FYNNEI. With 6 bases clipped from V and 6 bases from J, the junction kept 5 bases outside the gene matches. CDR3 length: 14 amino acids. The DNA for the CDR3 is TGTGCCAGCAGAAGACAGGGTGAGGCCAACGTCCTGACTTTC. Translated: CASRRQGEANVLTF.

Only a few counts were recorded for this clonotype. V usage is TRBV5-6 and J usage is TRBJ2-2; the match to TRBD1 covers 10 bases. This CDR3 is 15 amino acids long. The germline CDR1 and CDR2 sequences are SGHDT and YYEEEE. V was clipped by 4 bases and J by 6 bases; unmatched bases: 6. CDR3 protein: CASSIPGQGSGELFF. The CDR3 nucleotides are TGTGCCAGCAGCATACCGGGACAGGGGTCCGGGGAGCTGTTTTTT.